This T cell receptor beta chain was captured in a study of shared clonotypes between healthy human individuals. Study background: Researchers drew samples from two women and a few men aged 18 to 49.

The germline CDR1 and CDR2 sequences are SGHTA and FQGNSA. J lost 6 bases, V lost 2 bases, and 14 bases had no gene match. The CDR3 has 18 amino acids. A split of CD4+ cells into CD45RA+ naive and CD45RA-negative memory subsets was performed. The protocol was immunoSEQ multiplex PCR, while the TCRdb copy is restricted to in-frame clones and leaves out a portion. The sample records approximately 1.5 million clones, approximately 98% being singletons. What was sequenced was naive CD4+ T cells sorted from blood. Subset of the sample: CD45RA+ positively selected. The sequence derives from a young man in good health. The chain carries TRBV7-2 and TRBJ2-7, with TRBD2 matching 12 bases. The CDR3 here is CASSLSLAGGQYWVEQYF. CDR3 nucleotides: TGTGCCAGCAGCTTATCGCTAGCGGGAGGGCAATATTGGGTCGAGCAGTACTTC. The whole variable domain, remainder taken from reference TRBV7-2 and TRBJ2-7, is GAGVSQSPSNKVTEKGKDVELRCDPISGHTALYWYRQSLGQGLEFLIYFQGNSAPDKSGLPSDRFSAERTGGSVSTLTIQRTQQEDSAVYLCASSLSLAGGQYWVEQYFGPGTRLTVT.